This TCR beta chain was sequenced during a study of tissue T cells after allogeneic stem cell transplantation. Study findings and constraints: Across patients, clones rarely overlapped, yet motif clusters were shared tissue-specifically.

This clone has only a few counts. Its target is not known. Genes here carry mouse names. Read data end 1 residue before the CDR3 end; the end is taken from the germline J gene. Profiled with immunoSEQ multiplex PCR; TCRdb holds only in-frame clones, not every one. The sample includes 7,000 to 10,000 clones, about half seen only once; the top ten take roughly 7%. The germline V gene has CDR1 SNHLY and CDR2 FYNGKV (reference sequence). This CDR3 has 15 residues. Trimming stripped 2 bases from V and 0 bases from J, with 8 bases between. As to time point: mouse harvest day 7 after allogeneic transplant. Mouse grafts combined 10^7 T-cell-depleted bone marrow cells with 10^6 splenic CD5+ T cells.

Sequencing used gut tissue. This TCR was sampled from a female BALB/c mouse given C57BL/6 T cells with graft-versus-host disease after an allogeneic hematopoietic cell transplant. J is TRBJ2-1 and V is TRBV3; the D gene could be TRBD1 or TRBD2 (5 bases each). This chain's CDR3 is CASSLNGGNYAEQFF. The CDR3 DNA, read in part, is TGTGCCAGCAGCTTAAACGGGGGTAACTATGCTGAGCAGTTC. Supplemented by reference TRBV3 and TRBJ2-1, the full variable domain reads GPKVLQIPSHQIIDMGQMVTLNCDPVSNHLYFYWYKQILGQQMEFLVNFYNGKVMEKSKLFKDQFSVERPDGSYFTLKIQPTALEDSAVYFCASSLNGGNYAEQFFGPGTRLTVL.